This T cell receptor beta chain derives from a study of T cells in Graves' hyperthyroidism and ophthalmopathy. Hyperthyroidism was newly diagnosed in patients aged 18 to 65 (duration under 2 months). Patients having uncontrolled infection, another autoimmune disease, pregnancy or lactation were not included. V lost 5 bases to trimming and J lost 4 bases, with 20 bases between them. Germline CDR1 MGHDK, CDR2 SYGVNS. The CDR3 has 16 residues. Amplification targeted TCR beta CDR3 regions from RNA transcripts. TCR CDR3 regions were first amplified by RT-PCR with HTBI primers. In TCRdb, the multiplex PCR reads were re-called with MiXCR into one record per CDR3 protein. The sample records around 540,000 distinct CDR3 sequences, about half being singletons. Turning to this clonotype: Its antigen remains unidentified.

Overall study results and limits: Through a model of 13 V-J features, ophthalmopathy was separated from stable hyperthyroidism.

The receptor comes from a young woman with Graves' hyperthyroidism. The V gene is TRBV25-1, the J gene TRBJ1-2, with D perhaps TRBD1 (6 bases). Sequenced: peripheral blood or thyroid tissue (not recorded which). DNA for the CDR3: TGTGCCAGCAGTAAAGGGGGGACAACCGGGTTCTATGGCTACACCTTC. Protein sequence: CASSKGGTTGFYGYTF.